In this sample, the clone carrying this TCR beta chain turned up once. Its antigen remains unknown. With 5 bases clipped from V and 4 bases from J, the junction kept 10 bases outside the gene matches. This CDR3 region has 17 residues. Germline assignment: CDR1 SGHTA and CDR2 FQGNSA. This specimen comes from a study of cytomegalovirus exposure and HLA in healthy donors. General observations from the study: Most of the TCR beta V segments (in an earlier analysis) were productive either about 90% or about 30% of the time. Information on immune exposure was restricted to one variable (CMV serostatus).

The PCR contained 60 Vbeta and 13 Jbeta primers. This table comes from immunoSEQ multiplex PCR, and its TCRdb copy is limited to in-frame clones, with some not included. The sample yields about 130,000 clones, less than 85% seen once. It was healthy bone marrow donors who served as donors. Material: PBMCs. The receptor was isolated from a man aged 25 to 40 in good health and CMV-seronegative. The rearrangement links TRBV7-2 to TRBJ2-7; TRBD2 agrees at 14 bases. As DNA, the CDR3 is TGTGCCAGCAGCGCACCGGGACTAGCGGGAGTCCTTTACGAGCAGTACTTC. This codes for CASSAPGLAGVLYEQYF. Together with reference TRBV7-2 and TRBJ2-7, the CDR3 gives the full variable domain: GAGVSQSPSNKVTEKGKDVELRCDPISGHTALYWYRQSLGQGLEFLIYFQGNSAPDKSGLPSDRFSAERTGGSVSTLTIQRTQQEDSAVYLCASSAPGLAGVLYEQYFGPGTRLTVT.